These 9 T cell receptor beta chains share one sample of origin, sequenced in a study of blood T cell repertoires in COVID-19. Assay: immunoSEQ multiplex PCR; the TCRdb copy retains only in-frame clones and omits some. The data hold around 140,000 clones, with around 79% observed a single time. Material for sequencing was PBMCs or T cells enriched from blood (not recorded which). Receptor source: a woman aged 50 to 65 who had recovered from COVID-19.

The chain joins TRBV29-1 to TRBJ1-2; 7 bases are shared with TRBD1. This CDR3 is built from 13 residues. CDR1 and CDR2 from the germline V gene are SQVTM and ANQGSEA. Unmatched junction bases numbered 7, after V lost 5 bases and J lost 4 bases. CDR3 DNA sequence: TGCAGCGTTCTAACAGGGGATTCCTATGGCTACACCTTC. Its translation is CSVLTGDSYGYTF.

This rearrangement joins TRBV6-5 to TRBJ2-7; 10 bases are shared with TRBD2. The CDR3 length is 16 residues. Trimming at V came to 0 bases and at J to 2 bases, leaving 4 bases not matched to a gene. Germline CDR1 MNHEY, CDR2 SVGAGI. CDR3: CASSYSRLAGAYEQYF. The CDR3 bases are TGTGCCAGCAGTTACTCGAGGCTAGCGGGGGCCTACGAGCAGTACTTC.

The table lists this clone with a count of one. The chain combines TRBV6-1 with TRBJ2-2; 12 bases fit TRBD2. Germline V gives CDR1 MNHNS, CDR2 SASEGT. The CDR3 sequence is 18 residues long. V dropped 3 bases and J dropped 1; count of bases not matched to a gene: 6. CDR3 loop: CASSETSGSRRNTGELFF. CDR3 sequence (DNA): TGTGCCAGCAGTGAGACTAGCGGGAGCCGGAGGAACACCGGGGAGCTGTTTTTT.

V and J are TRBV30 and TRBJ1-2; 7 nucleotides agree with TRBD1. This CDR3 is built from 14 residues. Losses at the gene ends were 3 bases for V and 4 bases for J; bases not matched to a gene: 8. Germline CDR1 is GTSNPN and CDR2 is SVGIG (reference sequence). The CDR3 DNA reads as TGTGCCTGGAGAGAACAGGGGATCAGCTATGGCTACACCTTC. Translating it yields CAWREQGISYGYTF.

The J gene is TRBJ1-5, the V gene TRBV10-2; perhaps TRBD1 as D (6 bases). The germline gives CDR1 WSHSY, CDR2 SAAADI. The CDR3 consists of 13 residues. V was clipped by 5 bases and J by 9 bases, with 14 bases between them. The CDR3 protein is CASSLQGRRPQHF. DNA of the CDR3: TGCGCCAGCAGTTTACAGGGTCGTCGGCCCCAGCATTTT.

This clone has only a few counts. J is TRBJ2-2 and V is TRBV18; 7 bases are a match to TRBD1. This CDR3 region has 14 residues. Germline V gives CDR1 KGHSH, CDR2 LQKENI. Trimming cost V 3 bases and J 6 bases; bases outside gene matches: 4. CDR3 region: CASSPLQGAGELFF. The CDR3 DNA reads TGTGCCAGCTCACCGTTGCAGGGGGCCGGGGAGCTGTTTTTT.

V and J are TRBV10-2 and TRBJ2-7, with 10 bases matching TRBD2. This CDR3 comprises 17 residues. J gave up 0 bases and V 5 bases, and 10 bases lay outside the gene matches. Germline CDR1 is WSHSY and CDR2 is SAAADI. The CDR3 spells CASSQPTSGESSYEQYF. CDR3 nucleotide sequence: TGCGCCAGCAGTCAACCTACTAGCGGGGAGAGCTCCTACGAGCAGTACTTC.

The chain's CDR3 is CASSSRLARETQYF. The DNA for the CDR3 is TGTGCCAGCAGTTCTAGACTAGCCCGGGAGACCCAGTACTTC. The rearrangement uses TRBV6-5 and TRBJ2-5, with 7 nucleotides matching TRBD2. CDR3 length: 14 amino acids. The V segment lost 4 bases and the J segment 5 bases; nucleotides outside the gene matches: 7. The germline V gene has CDR1 MNHEY and CDR2 SVGAGI.

This clone was seen once. This rearrangement joins TRBV18 to TRBJ1-4; the D gene is possibly TRBD1 (6 bases). Per germline, CDR1 KGHSH and CDR2 LQKENI. Trimming cost V 1 base and J 4 bases, with 13 bases left between them. The CDR3 totals 16 residues. CDR3 nucleotide sequence: TGTGCCAGCTCACCACGTTCAAGGGACATTAATGAAAAACTGTTTTTT. Encoded protein: CASSPRSRDINEKLFF.